This T cell receptor (beta chain) was sequenced in a study of blood T cell repertoires in COVID-19. V shed 5 bases and J shed 0 bases, with 17 bases lying between them. This CDR3 contains 16 residues. Germline V gives CDR1 MNHNY, CDR2 SVGAGI (reference sequence). TCRdb's copy holds only in-frame clones and misses some; the assay was immunoSEQ multiplex PCR. The repertoire consists of some 130,000 clones, with approximately 80% occurring once and the leading ten covering 1.9%. The material sequenced was peripheral blood. The clonotype comes from a man aged 65 to 79 with acute or convalescent COVID-19. This rearrangement joins TRBV6-6 to TRBJ2-7; D is uncertain. CDR3 DNA: TGTGCCAGCAGTCGAAAACCCCTGCGAGGCTCCTACGAGCAGTACTTC. Translation: CASSRKPLRGSYEQYF.